This TCR beta chain was sequenced in a study of control samples from healthy donors and cancer patients. Clones were read by immunoSEQ multiplex PCR, and TCRdb kept only the in-frame ones, dropping some. The sample contains 95,000 to 150,000 clones, 90% to 95% of which appear only once. The sequenced material came from blood. The clonotype originates from a woman aged 18-29 years in good health.

The DNA of the CDR3 is TGTGCCACTCTCAGGACAGGAGGGCAAGGTATAAATGGCTACACCTTC. Residues: CATLRTGGQGINGYTF. This chain links TRBV2 with TRBJ1-2; TRBD1 agrees at 7 bases. The CDR3 has 16 residues. CDR1 is SNHLY and CDR2 is FYNNEI in the germline V gene. The J segment lost 6 bases and the V segment lost 10 bases, leaving 20 bases of the junction unmatched.